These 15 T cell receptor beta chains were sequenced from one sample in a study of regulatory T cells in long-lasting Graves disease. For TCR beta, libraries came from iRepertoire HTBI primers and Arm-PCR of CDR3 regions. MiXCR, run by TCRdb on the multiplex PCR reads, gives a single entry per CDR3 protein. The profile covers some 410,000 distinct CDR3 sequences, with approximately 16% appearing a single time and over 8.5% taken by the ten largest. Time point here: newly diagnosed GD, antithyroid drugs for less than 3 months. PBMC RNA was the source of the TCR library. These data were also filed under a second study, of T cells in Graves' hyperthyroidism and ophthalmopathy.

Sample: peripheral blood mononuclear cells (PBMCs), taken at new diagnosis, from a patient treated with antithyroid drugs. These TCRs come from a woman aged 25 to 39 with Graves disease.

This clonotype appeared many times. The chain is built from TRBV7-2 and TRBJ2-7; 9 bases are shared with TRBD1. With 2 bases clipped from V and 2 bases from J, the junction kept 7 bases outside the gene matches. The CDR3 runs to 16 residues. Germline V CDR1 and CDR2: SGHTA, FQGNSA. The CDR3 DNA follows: TGTGCCAGCAGCTTAACGAGGGACAGGGTAACCTACGAGCAGTACTTC. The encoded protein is CASSLTRDRVTYEQYF.

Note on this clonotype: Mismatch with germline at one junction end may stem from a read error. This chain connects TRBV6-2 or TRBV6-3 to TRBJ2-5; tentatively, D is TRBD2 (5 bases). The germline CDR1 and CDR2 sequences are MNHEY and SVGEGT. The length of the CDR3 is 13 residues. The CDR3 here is CASSGGGPLGMFF. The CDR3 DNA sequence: TGTGCCAGCTCAGGAGGCGGGCCCCTCGGGATGTTCTTC.

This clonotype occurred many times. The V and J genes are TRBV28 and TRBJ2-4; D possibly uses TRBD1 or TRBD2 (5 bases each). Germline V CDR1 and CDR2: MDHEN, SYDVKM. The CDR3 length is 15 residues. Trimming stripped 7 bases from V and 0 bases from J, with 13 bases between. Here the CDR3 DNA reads TGTGCCAGCACCGGGGCAGCTCTAGCCAAAAACATTCAGTACTTC. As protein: CASTGAALAKNIQYF.

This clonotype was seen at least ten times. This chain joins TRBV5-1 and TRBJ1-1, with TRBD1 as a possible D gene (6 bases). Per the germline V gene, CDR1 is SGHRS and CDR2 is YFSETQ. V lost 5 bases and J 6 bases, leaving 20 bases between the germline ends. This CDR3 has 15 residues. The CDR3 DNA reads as TGCGCCAGCAGTAACGGGGGCCTAGGGGGGGCTGAAGCTTTCTTT. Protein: CASSNGGLGGAEAFF.

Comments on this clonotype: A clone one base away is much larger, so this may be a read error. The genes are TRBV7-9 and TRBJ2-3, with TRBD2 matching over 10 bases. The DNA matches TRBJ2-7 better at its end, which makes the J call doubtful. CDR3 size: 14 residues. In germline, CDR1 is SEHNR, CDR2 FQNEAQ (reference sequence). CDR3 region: CASSLGLAQDEQYF. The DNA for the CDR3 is TGTGCCAGCAGCTTGGGACTAGCGCAAGATGAGCAGTACTTC.

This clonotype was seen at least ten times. The CDR3 DNA is TGTGCCAGCAGCTTGAGTGGACATAACACCGGGGAGCTGTTTTTT. Translation: CASSLSGHNTGELFF. The chain employs TRBV5-5 and TRBJ2-2, with TRBD1 as a possible D gene (5 bases). Trimming stripped 1 base from V and 2 bases from J, with 9 bases between. The CDR3 covers 15 residues. The germline CDR1 and CDR2 sequences are SGHKS and YYEKEE (reference sequence).

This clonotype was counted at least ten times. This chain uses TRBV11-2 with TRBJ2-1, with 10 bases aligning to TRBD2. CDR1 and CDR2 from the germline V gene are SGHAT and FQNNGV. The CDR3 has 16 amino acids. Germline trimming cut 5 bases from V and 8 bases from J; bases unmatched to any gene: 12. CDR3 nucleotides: TGTGCCAGCAGCGAGGGCGGTCTAGCGGGAGAATATGAGCAGTTCTTC. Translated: CASSEGGLAGEYEQFF.

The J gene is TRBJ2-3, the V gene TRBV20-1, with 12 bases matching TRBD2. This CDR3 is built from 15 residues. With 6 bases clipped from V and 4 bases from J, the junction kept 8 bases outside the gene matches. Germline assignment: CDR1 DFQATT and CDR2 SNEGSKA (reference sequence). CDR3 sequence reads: CSAPLLAGGSDTQYF. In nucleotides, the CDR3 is TGCAGTGCCCCCCTTCTAGCGGGAGGGTCAGATACGCAGTATTTT.

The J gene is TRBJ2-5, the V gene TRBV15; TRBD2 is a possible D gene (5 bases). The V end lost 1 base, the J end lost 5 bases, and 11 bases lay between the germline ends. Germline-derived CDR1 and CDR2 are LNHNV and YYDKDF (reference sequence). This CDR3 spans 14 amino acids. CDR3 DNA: TGTGCCACCAGCAGAGCGGGGTCAGTGGAGACCCAGTACTTC. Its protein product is CATSRAGSVETQYF.

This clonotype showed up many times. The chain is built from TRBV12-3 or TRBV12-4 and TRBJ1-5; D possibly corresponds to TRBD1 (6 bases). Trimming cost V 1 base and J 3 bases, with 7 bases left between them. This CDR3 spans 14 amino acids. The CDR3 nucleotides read TGTGCCAGCAGTTTAGACAGGGTCAATCAGCCCCAGCATTTT. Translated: CASSLDRVNQPQHF.

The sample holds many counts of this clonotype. The CDR3 here is CASKPDLSYEQYF. The CDR3 nucleotides are TGTGCCAGCAAGCCAGACTTATCCTACGAGCAGTACTTC. The rearrangement links TRBV6-1 to TRBJ2-7; D remains ambiguous. CDR3 size: 13 residues. Germline CDR1 and CDR2: MNHNS and SASEGT. V shed 7 bases and J shed 1 base, with 11 bases lying between them.

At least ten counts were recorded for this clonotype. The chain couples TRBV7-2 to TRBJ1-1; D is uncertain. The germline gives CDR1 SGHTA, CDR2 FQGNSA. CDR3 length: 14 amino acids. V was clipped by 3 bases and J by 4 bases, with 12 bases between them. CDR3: CASSFSGPGTEAFF. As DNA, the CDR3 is TGTGCCAGCAGCTTTTCGGGCCCTGGCACTGAAGCTTTCTTT.

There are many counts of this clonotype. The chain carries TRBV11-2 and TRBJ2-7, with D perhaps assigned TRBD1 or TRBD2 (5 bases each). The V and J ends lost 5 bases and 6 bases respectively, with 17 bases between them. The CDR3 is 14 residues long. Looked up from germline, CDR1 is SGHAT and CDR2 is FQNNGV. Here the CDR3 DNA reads TGTGCCAGCAGCCTACGCCCCGATGGGGGCGAGCAGTACTTC. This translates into CASSLRPDGGEQYF.

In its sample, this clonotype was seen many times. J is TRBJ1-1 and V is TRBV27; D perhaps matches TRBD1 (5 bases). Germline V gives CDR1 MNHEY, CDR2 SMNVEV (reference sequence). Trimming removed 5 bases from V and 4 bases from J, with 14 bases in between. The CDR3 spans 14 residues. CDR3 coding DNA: TGTGCCAGCAGTCCTGGGGGTGTTTTCACTGAAGCTTTCTTT. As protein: CASSPGGVFTEAFF.

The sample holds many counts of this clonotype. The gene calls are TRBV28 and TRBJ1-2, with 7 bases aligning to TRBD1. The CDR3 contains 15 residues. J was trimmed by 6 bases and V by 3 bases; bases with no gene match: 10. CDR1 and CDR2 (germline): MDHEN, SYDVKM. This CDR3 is CASSFHRDRVNGYTF. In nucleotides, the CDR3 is TGTGCCAGCAGTTTCCACCGGGACAGAGTAAATGGCTACACCTTC.